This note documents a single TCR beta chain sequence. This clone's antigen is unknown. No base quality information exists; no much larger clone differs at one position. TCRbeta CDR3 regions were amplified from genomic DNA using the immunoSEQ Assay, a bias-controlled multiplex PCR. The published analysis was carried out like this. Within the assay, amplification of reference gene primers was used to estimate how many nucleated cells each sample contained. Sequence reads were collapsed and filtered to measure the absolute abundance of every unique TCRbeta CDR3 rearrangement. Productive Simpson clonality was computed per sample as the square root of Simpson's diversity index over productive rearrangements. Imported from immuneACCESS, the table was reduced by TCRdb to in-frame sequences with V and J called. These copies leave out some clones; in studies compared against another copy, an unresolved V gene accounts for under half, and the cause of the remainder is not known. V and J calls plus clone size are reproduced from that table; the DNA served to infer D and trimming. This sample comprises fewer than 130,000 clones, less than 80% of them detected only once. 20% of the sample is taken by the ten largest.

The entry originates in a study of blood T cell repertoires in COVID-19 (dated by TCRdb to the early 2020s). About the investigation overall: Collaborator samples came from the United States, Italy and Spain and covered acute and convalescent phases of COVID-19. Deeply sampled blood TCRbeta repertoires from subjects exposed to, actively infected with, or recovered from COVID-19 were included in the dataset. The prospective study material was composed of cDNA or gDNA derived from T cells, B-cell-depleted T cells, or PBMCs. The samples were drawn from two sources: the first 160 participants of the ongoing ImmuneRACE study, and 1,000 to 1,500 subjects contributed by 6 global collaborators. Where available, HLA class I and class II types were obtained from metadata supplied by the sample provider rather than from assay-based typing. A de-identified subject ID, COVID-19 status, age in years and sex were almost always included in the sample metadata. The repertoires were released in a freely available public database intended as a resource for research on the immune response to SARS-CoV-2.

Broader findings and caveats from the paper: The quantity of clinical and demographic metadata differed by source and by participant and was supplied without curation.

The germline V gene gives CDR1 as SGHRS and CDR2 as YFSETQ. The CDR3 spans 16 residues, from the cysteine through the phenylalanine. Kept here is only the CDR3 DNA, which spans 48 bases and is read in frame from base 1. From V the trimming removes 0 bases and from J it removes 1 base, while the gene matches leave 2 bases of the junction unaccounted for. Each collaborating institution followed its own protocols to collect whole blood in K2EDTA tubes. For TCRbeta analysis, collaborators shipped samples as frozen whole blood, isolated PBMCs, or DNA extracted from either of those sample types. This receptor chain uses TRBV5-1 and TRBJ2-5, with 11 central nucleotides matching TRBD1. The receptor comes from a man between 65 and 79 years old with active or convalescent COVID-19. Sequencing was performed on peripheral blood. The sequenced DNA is TGCGCCAGCAGCTTGGCCGGGACAGGGGGCCAAGAGACCCAGTACTTC. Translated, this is CASSLAGTGGQETQYF.